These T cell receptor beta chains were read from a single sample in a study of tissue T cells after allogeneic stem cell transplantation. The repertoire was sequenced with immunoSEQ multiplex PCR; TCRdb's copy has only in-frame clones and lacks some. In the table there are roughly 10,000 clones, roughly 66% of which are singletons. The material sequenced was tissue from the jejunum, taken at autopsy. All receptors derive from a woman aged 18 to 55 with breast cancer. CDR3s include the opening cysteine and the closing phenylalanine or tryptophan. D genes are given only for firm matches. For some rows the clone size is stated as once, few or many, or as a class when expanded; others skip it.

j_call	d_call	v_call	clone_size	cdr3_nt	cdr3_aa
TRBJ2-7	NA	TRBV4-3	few	TGCGCCAGCAGCCTAAGAACGGGCCACGAGCAGTACTTC	CASSLRTGHEQYF
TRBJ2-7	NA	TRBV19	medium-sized	TGTGCCAGTAGTATGTGGTCAGGGCAATCCTACGAGCAGTACTTC	CASSMWSGQSYEQYF
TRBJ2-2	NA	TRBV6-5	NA	TGTGCCAGCAGTTACCGGACAGTCGGGAACACCGGGGAGCTGTTTTTT	CASSYRTVGNTGELFF
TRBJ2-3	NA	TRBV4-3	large	TGCGCCAGCAGCCAAGATCGGTCATTCTGGGGGGCCACAGATACGCAGTATTTT	CASSQDRSFWGATDTQYF
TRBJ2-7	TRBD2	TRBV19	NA	TGTGCCAGTAGTATAGGTCTAGCGGGAGCCTACGAGCAGTACTTC	CASSIGLAGAYEQYF
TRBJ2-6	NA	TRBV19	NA	TGTGCCAGTAGTATATCAAGGGGGACTGGGGCCAACGTCCTGACTTTC	CASSISRGTGANVLTF
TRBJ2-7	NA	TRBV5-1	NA	TGCGCCAGCAGCTTGGGACGGGTATCCTACGAGCAGTACTTC	CASSLGRVSYEQYF
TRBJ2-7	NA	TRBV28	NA	TGTGCCAGCAGTTTCCATGGCGGGGCCTACGAGCAGTACTTC	CASSFHGGAYEQYF
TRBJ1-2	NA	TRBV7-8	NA	TGTGCCAGCAGCTTAGCAACGGGGGCTAGGTCTAACTATGGCTACACCTTC	CASSLATGARSNYGYTF
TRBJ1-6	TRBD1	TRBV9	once	TGTGCCAGCAGCGCCGGACAGGGGGCTAATTCACCCCTCCACTTT	CASSAGQGANSPLHF
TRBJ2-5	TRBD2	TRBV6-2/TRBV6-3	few	TGTGCCAGCAGTTACAGTAGCGGGGGGGCCGAAGAGACCCAGTACTTC	CASSYSSGGAEETQYF
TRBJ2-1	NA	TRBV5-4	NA	TGTGCCAGCAGCTTGTGGGGCCCCTACTACAATGAGCAGTTCTTC	CASSLWGPYYNEQFF
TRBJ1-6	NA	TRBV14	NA	TGTGCCAGCAGCACTCGACAGGCTAGTGATTCACCCCTCCACTTT	CASSTRQASDSPLHF
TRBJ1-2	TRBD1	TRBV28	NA	TGTGCCAGCAGTGCTGCGACAGGGGGAGGTTGGTACAGGGGCTACACCTTC	CASSAATGGGWYRGYTF
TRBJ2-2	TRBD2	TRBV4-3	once	TGCGCCAGCAGCCAAGATACCCCTAGCGGGGGATTGACCGGGGAGCTGTTTTTT	CASSQDTPSGGLTGELFF
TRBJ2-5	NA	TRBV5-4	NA	TGTGCCAGCAGCCGACCGGGATTCCAAGAGACCCAGTACTTC	CASSRPGFQETQYF
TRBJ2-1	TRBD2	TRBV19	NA	TGTGCCAGTAGTAAGAGGAGGGCGGGGGGGCCGTTCGAGCAGTTCTTC	CASSKRRAGGPFEQFF
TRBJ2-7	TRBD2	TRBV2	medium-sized	TGTGCCAGCAGTTACGGACTAGTCCCGTACTTC	CASSYGLVPYF